This note documents a single T cell receptor beta chain sequence. The target antigen is unknown. The data were obtained in a study of T cell repertoires in cytomegalovirus infection. Looking at the study overall: Selected CMV epitopes included recently identified HLA-C-restricted ones as well as well-studied HLA-B-restricted ones. Based on public TCR beta signatures, there were indications of CMV infection and of a matching HLA type.

With 5 bases removed from V and 9 bases from J, the gap between germline ends came to 10 bases. The germline V gene has CDR1 SGHTA and CDR2 FQGTGA. CDR3 size: 11 residues. TCRdb called the reads again in MiXCR, with one record for every CDR3 protein. The sample yields 650,000 to 900,000 distinct CDR3 sequences, about 28% seen once. Study-wide points: CMV carriers having the relevant HLA were flagged by cumulative public TCR beta family frequency. What dominated the ex vivo response were HLA-C-restricted CMV-specific TCR beta clonotypes.

The chain joins TRBV7-3 to TRBJ2-5; no clear D gene. This material consisted of cultured CD8+ T cells from PBMCs, taken from culture after CMV antigen stimulation. The receptor's source is a human donor in good health (CMV status not recorded). Some clones in this sample may be carry-over from other donors' samples. CDR3 nucleotides: TGTGCCAGCAGCATCTTGGAGCCCCAGTACTTC. This gives the protein CASSILEPQYF.